Below, 25 T cell receptor beta chains from the same sample are listed, as sequenced in a study of T cell clonotyping in hematopoietic cell transplantation. Sequencing used immunoSEQ multiplex PCR; TCRdb keeps in-frame clones, though not all of them. The sample carries 25,000 to 30,000 clones, approximately 82% recorded once. Time point noted: recipient sample about 28 days before transplant, after cytoreduction. Here the sequenced sample was peripheral blood mononuclear cells, taken before stem cell transplant. These receptors were taken from a man aged 40-55 years with acute myeloid leukemia. Some clones in this sample may be carry-over from other donors' samples.

The rearrangement joins TRBV9 to TRBJ2-2, with D hard to call. The germline V gene encodes CDR1 SGDLS and CDR2 YYNGEE. The V end was cut by 1 base, the J end by 8 bases, with 12 bases between. CDR3 length equals 14 residues. CDR3 amino acids: CASSVKPTQGELFF. The DNA of the CDR3 is TGTGCCAGCAGCGTAAAACCGACCCAGGGGGAGCTGTTTTTT.

This chain uses TRBV29-1 with TRBJ1-1, with 7 bases matching TRBD1. Germline CDR1 is SQVTM and CDR2 is ANQGSEA. The CDR3 spans 10 residues. The trim removed 5 bases at V and 11 bases at J, leaving 5 bases unmatched. The CDR3: CSVWDSAAFF. DNA for the CDR3: TGCAGCGTTTGGGACAGCGCGGCTTTCTTT.

This chain links TRBV5-1 with TRBJ1-1; 7 bases align to TRBD1. The germline CDR1 and CDR2 sequences are SGHRS and YFSETQ. CDR3 length equals 15 residues. Trimming at V came to 3 bases and at J to 1 base, leaving 6 bases not matched to a gene. As DNA, the CDR3 is TGCGCCAGCAGCTCGGGGGGGACAGAGAACACTGAAGCTTTCTTT. Amino acid sequence: CASSSGGTENTEAFF.

V and J are TRBV6-5 and TRBJ1-2, with D unresolved. This CDR3 has 12 amino acids. CDR1 and CDR2 (germline): MNHEY, SVGAGI. With 5 bases removed from V and 1 base from J, the gap between germline ends came to 5 bases. As DNA, the CDR3 is TGTGCCAGCAGTGAGAATAACTATGGCTACACCTTC. Residues: CASSENNYGYTF.

The chain links TRBV5-4 to TRBJ1-2; 7 bases fit TRBD1. Per germline, CDR1 SGHNT and CDR2 YYREEE (reference sequence). Trimming removed 4 bases from V and 2 bases from J; junction bases left unmatched: 8. The CDR3 consists of 15 residues. CDR3 in amino acids: CASSKQTGRNYGYTF. Written as DNA, the CDR3 is TGTGCCAGCAGCAAGCAGACAGGGCGAAACTATGGCTACACCTTC.

The CDR3 loop reads CASSSALKYGYTF. The CDR3 nucleotides are TGTGCCAGCAGTTCGGCCCTTAAATATGGCTACACCTTC. This sequence joins TRBV28 and TRBJ1-2; no clear D. The CDR3 totals 13 residues. Germline CDR1 and CDR2: MDHEN and SYDVKM. Trimming left V 4 bases short and J 5 bases short, with 11 bases between.

The CDR3 protein is CASSPLAGTNTGELFF. DNA for the CDR3: TGCGCCAGCAGCCCCCTGGCGGGGACGAACACCGGGGAGCTGTTTTTT. This chain connects TRBV5-1 to TRBJ2-2; D is possibly TRBD2 (6 bases). This CDR3 is built from 16 residues. The V gene lost 4 bases and the J gene lost 0 bases, with 13 bases spanning the gap. Germline lookup yields CDR1 SGHRS and CDR2 YFSETQ.

The CDR3 nucleotides are TGTGCCAGCAGCCCCTTTAAGGCTGGCAATGAAAAACTGTTTTTT. Protein: CASSPFKAGNEKLFF. The chain couples TRBV14 to TRBJ1-4; D remains ambiguous. Germline V gene sequence: CDR1 SGHDN, CDR2 FVKESK. CDR3 size: 15 residues. Trimming took off 4 bases at V and 5 bases at J, with 14 bases between the two ends.

In this sample, this clone turned up a few times. J is TRBJ1-2 and V is TRBV7-8, with TRBD1 matching over 7 bases. Trimming cost V 4 bases and J 5 bases; bases outside gene matches: 10. The CDR3 has 15 residues. Germline V CDR1 and CDR2: SGHVS, FQNEAQ. The CDR3 nucleotides are TGTGCCAGCAGCTCATCAGGGGGTTATGAGTATGGCTACACCTTC. Translated, it gives CASSSSGGYEYGYTF.

This clone came up a few times. The chain recombines TRBV27 with TRBJ2-7, with TRBD1 matching over 9 bases. Germline lookup yields CDR1 MNHEY and CDR2 SMNVEV (reference sequence). The CDR3 runs 17 residues. Trimming removed 5 bases from V and 2 bases from J; junction bases left unmatched: 13. DNA for the CDR3: TGTGCCAGCAGTAAACTAACAGGGGGCTCTCCAGCCTACGAGCAGTACTTC. Translating it yields CASSKLTGGSPAYEQYF.

The rearrangement links TRBV2 to TRBJ1-3; tentatively, D is TRBD1 (5 bases). CDR1 is SNHLY, CDR2 FYNNEI, per germline. The CDR3 runs 16 residues. V was shortened by 7 bases and J by 0 bases, with 16 bases between the two germline ends. The CDR3 bases are TGTGCCAGCACCCACCGGGGGACCCACTCTGGAAACACCATATATTTT. Protein: CASTHRGTHSGNTIYF.

The chain employs TRBV5-6 and TRBJ2-5; maybe TRBD1 (6 bases). V dropped 3 bases and J dropped 6 bases, with 15 bases sitting between them. The CDR3 is 14 amino acids. CDR1 is SGHDT, CDR2 YYEEEE, per germline. DNA for the CDR3: TGTGCCAGCAGCTCACCGACAGGATATCAGACCCAGTACTTC. It is translated as CASSSPTGYQTQYF.

V usage is TRBV27 and J usage is TRBJ1-5; D gene uncertain. Germline CDR1 reads MNHEY; CDR2 reads SMNVEV (reference sequence). The CDR3 totals 13 residues. V lost 8 bases and J 3 bases, leaving 11 bases between the germline ends. The CDR3 sequence: CASRRVNNQPQHF. The CDR3 DNA sequence: TGTGCCAGCCGGAGGGTTAACAATCAGCCCCAGCATTTT.

The genes are TRBV29-1 and TRBJ2-3, with 9 bases lining up with TRBD2. Germline CDR1 reads SQVTM; CDR2 reads ANQGSEA. This CDR3 contains 14 residues. The CDR3 region has the DNA TGCAGTGGAGTCGGCGGGAGGGCCAAGGATACGCAGTATTTT. Translation: CSGVGGRAKDTQYF.

The CDR3 loop reads CASGKGGGVNGYTF. The CDR3 coding sequence is TGTGCCAGCGGGAAAGGAGGGGGCGTAAATGGCTACACCTTC. This chain connects TRBV28 to TRBJ1-2, with 7 bases that match TRBD1. CDR3 size: 14 residues. Germline values: CDR1 MDHEN, CDR2 SYDVKM. Losses at the gene ends were 8 bases for V and 6 bases for J; bases not matched to a gene: 12.

The rearrangement links TRBV5-8 to TRBJ2-3; TRBD1 aligns across 8 bases. The CDR3 contains 17 residues. Per the germline V gene, CDR1 is SGHTS and CDR2 is YDEGEE. J was trimmed by 2 bases and V by 1 base; bases with no gene match: 9. The CDR3 nucleotides read TGTGCCAGCAGCTTGTATTCTGGGACAGGTACCACAGATACGCAGTATTTT. This translates into CASSLYSGTGTTDTQYF.

The chain combines TRBV7-3 with TRBJ2-2; TRBD2 aligns across 10 bases. The CDR3 extends over 17 amino acids. V shed 2 bases, J shed 4 bases, and the junction held 7 bases outside the gene matches. Germline V gene data show CDR1 as SGHTA and CDR2 as FQGTGA. In DNA, the CDR3 is TGTGCCAGCAGCTTACCTAGCGGGGGCCTCCGCACCGGGGAGCTGTTTTTT. The encoded protein is CASSLPSGGLRTGELFF.

This clone was counted a few times. V usage is TRBV7-2 and J usage is TRBJ1-1; 7 bases align to TRBD1. The length of the CDR3 is 14 residues. Germline loops: CDR1 SGHTA, CDR2 FQGNSA. The V and J ends lost 5 bases and 4 bases, in that order; junction bases with no gene match: 7. The CDR3 coding sequence is TGTGCCAGCAGCATTACAGGGGCAGGCACTGAAGCTTTCTTT. Its protein product is CASSITGAGTEAFF.

About this clone itself: The sample carries other DNA sequences with the same CDR3. This rearrangement joins TRBV28 to TRBJ2-3, with D uncertain. The V gene lost 5 bases and the J gene lost 0 bases, with 9 bases spanning the gap. CDR3 length: 14 residues. Germline V gene sequence: CDR1 MDHEN, CDR2 SYDVKM. The CDR3 DNA sequence: TGTGCCAGCAGTCCGCTTGCTAGCACAGATACGCAGTATTTT. Translation gives CASSPLASTDTQYF.

This chain connects TRBV2 to TRBJ2-5; TRBD2 matches at 9 bases. Trimming cost V 8 bases and J 5 bases; bases outside gene matches: 9. The CDR3 is 14 amino acids. CDR1 SNHLY and CDR2 FYNNEI come from the germline V gene. The CDR3 DNA reads TGTGCCAGCCGGACTAGCGCCCCTCAGGAGACCCAGTACTTC. Translated, it gives CASRTSAPQETQYF.

The chain carries TRBV7-2 and TRBJ2-1; D is ambiguous. Deletions cut 1 base from V and 7 bases from J, with 11 bases between. This CDR3 spans 14 amino acids. In germline, CDR1 is SGHTA, CDR2 FQGNSA. CDR3: CASSLDVTLNEQFF. The CDR3 DNA is TGTGCCAGCAGCTTAGATGTGACCCTGAATGAGCAGTTCTTC.

The CDR3 DNA reads TGTGCCATGGCCGGGACGTCGAACACCGGGGAGCTGTTTTTT. Its protein is CAMAGTSNTGELFF. The rearrangement joins TRBV10-3 to TRBJ2-2; D tentatively fits TRBD1 or TRBD2 (5 bases each). Germline-derived CDR1 and CDR2 are ENHRY and SYGVKD. Trimming left V 9 bases short and J 0 bases short, with 11 bases between. The CDR3 spans 14 residues.

Regarding this clone: Compared with germline, one end of the junction differs, possibly owing to a read error. The same CDR3 can be traced to other DNA sequences in this sample. The rearrangement links TRBV30 to TRBJ1-1; 7 positions match TRBD1. Per germline, CDR1 GTSNPN and CDR2 SVGIG (reference sequence). CDR3 length equals 17 residues. The CDR3 is CAWSLGTDILHNTEAFF. The CDR3 region has the DNA TGTGCCTGGAGTCTAGGGACAGACATACTCCATAACACCGAAGCTTTCTTT.

The chain employs TRBV4-1 and TRBJ2-7; tentatively, D is TRBD1 (7 bases). The germline V and J ends were trimmed by 0 bases and 0 bases, with 15 bases remaining between them. The V gene's germline CDR1 is MGHRA and CDR2 YSYEKL. The CDR3 spans 17 residues. The CDR3 DNA follows: TGCGCCAGCAGCCAAGATTGGGCAGGGGGGATCTCCTACGAGCAGTACTTC. This gives the protein CASSQDWAGGISYEQYF.

This sequence joins TRBV19 and TRBJ2-1; maybe TRBD1 (6 bases). The germline gives CDR1 LNHDA, CDR2 SQIVND (reference sequence). V lost 5 bases to trimming and J lost 4 bases, with 9 bases between them. The length of the CDR3 is 13 residues. The CDR3 nucleotides read TGTGCCAGTAGTTACAGGGTTTACAATGAGCAGTTCTTC. It yields the protein CASSYRVYNEQFF.